The 22 T cell receptor beta chains presented below share a single source sample, sequenced in a study of blood T cell repertoires in COVID-19. TCRdb's table, derived via immunoSEQ multiplex PCR, lists solely in-frame clones and lacks some. The table has about 92,000 clones, 55% to 80% seen once. The sequenced material came from peripheral blood. The receptors were gathered from an older woman in a cohort sampled during active or convalescent COVID-19.

The rearrangement uses TRBV19 and TRBJ2-3; 10 bases line up with TRBD2. Germline loops: CDR1 LNHDA, CDR2 SQIVND (reference sequence). This CDR3 has 15 residues. After removal of 6 bases from V and 2 bases from J, the junction contained 5 bases not matched to a gene. CDR3 DNA sequence: TGTGCCAGTAGACTTAGCGGGGGGAACACAGATACGCAGTATTTT. Its translation is CASRLSGGNTDTQYF.

The chain has TRBV5-1 and TRBJ2-3, with 9 bases aligning to TRBD2. CDR3 length equals 16 residues. Trimming cost V 5 bases and J 2 bases; bases outside gene matches: 9. The V gene's germline CDR1 is SGHRS and CDR2 YFSETQ. CDR3 sequence (DNA): TGCGCCAGCAGGTCCGCCAGCGGGGGGATCACAGATACGCAGTATTTT. Its translation: CASRSASGGITDTQYF.

The chain uses TRBV3-1 (or the pseudogene TRBV3-2) and TRBJ2-5; no reliable D call. V gave up 2 bases and J gave up 2 bases, with 9 bases separating them. The CDR3 has 14 residues. CDR1 and CDR2 from the germline V gene are LGHDT and YNNKEL (reference sequence). CDR3: CASSQSAYQETQYF. CDR3 coding DNA: TGTGCCAGCAGCCAAAGTGCCTATCAAGAGACCCAGTACTTC.

Regarding this clone: Other DNA sequences in the sample encode the same CDR3. This chain uses TRBV5-1 with TRBJ1-6, with 9 positions matching TRBD1. Germline V gene data show CDR1 as SGHRS and CDR2 as YFSETQ. V shed 4 bases, J shed 10 bases, and the junction held 6 bases outside the gene matches. The length of the CDR3 is 14 residues. The CDR3 is CASSTDRGYSPLHF. The CDR3 nucleotides read TGCGCCAGCAGCACGGACAGGGGTTACTCACCCCTCCACTTT.

This sequence joins TRBV6-5 and TRBJ2-5; TRBD2 matches at 10 bases. CDR3 length: 15 residues. Per germline, CDR1 MNHEY and CDR2 SVGAGI. Trimming cost V 5 bases and J 3 bases; bases outside gene matches: 6. The DNA for the CDR3 is TGTGCCAGCAGTCCAGTAGCGGGGGGCGAAGAGACCCAGTACTTC. Protein product: CASSPVAGGEETQYF.

This clone was counted once. The rearrangement links TRBV27 to TRBJ2-3; D gene uncertain. Trimming cost V 0 bases and J 2 bases, with 9 bases left between them. The CDR3 has 15 amino acids. The germline V gene has CDR1 MNHEY and CDR2 SMNVEV (reference sequence). Here the CDR3 reads CASSLSRVVTDTQYF. The CDR3 DNA follows: TGTGCCAGCAGTTTATCGCGCGTGGTCACAGATACGCAGTATTTT.

The V and J genes are TRBV6-6 and TRBJ1-1, with 7 bases fitting TRBD1. Trimming took 10 bases from V and 1 from J; bases not matched to a gene: 15. The CDR3 loop spans 16 amino acids. Germline V gene lookup returns CDR1 MNHNY and CDR2 SVGAGI (reference sequence). CDR3 nucleotide sequence: TGTGCCACCGTAGATTGGGACAGTACACCGAACACTGAAGCTTTCTTT. The encoded protein is CATVDWDSTPNTEAFF.

The chain has TRBV18 and TRBJ2-3, with TRBD2 as a possible D gene (6 bases). Germline V gene lookup returns CDR1 KGHSH and CDR2 LQKENI. The CDR3 has 12 residues. V was clipped by 5 bases and J by 5 bases, with 8 bases between them. The CDR3 loop reads CASSTRGDTQYF. The DNA for the CDR3 is TGTGCCAGCTCAACGCGGGGAGATACGCAGTATTTT.

This clone was counted between two and nine times. This chain links TRBV2 with TRBJ1-6, with TRBD1 identical over 8 bases. The length of the CDR3 is 15 residues. Losses at the gene ends were 9 bases for V and 8 bases for J; bases not matched to a gene: 12. Looked up from germline, CDR1 is SNHLY and CDR2 is FYNNEI. This chain's CDR3 is CASRTRTGLDSPLHF. CDR3 sequence (DNA): TGTGCCAGTCGTACCCGGACAGGGTTAGATTCACCCCTCCACTTT.

The rearrangement links TRBV6-5 to TRBJ2-7; D may be TRBD1 (6 bases). There are 14 residues in the CDR3. Trimming took 2 bases from V and 6 from J, leaving 14 bases between them. Germline CDR1 MNHEY, CDR2 SVGAGI. The CDR3 loop is CASSYRRGRREQYF. In nucleotides, the CDR3 is TGTGCCAGCAGTTACCGCAGGGGTCGACGCGAGCAGTACTTC.

This clone was seen just once. The rearrangement uses TRBV6-5 and TRBJ1-1; D is unresolved. The CDR3 is 14 amino acids. Germline loops: CDR1 MNHEY, CDR2 SVGAGI. Deletions cut 2 bases from V and 3 bases from J, with 10 bases between. In DNA, the CDR3 is TGTGCCAGCAGTTACATCCCGAGGGACACTGAAGCTTTCTTT. This translates into CASSYIPRDTEAFF.

This clone was seen only a few times. The rearrangement links TRBV7-9 to TRBJ1-2, with TRBD1 matching over 9 bases. This CDR3 is built from 15 residues. V was pared by 5 bases and J by 3 bases, with 7 bases of the junction left unmatched. CDR1 and CDR2 (germline): SEHNR, FQNEAQ (reference sequence). CDR3 sequence: CASSETGGPHYGYTF. CDR3 sequence (DNA): TGTGCCAGCAGCGAAACAGGGGGCCCACACTATGGCTACACCTTC. Combining the CDR3 with reference TRBV7-9 and TRBJ1-2 gives the whole variable domain DTGVSQNPRHKITKRGQNVTFRCDPISEHNRLYWYRQTLGQGPEFLTYFQNEAQLEKSRLLSDRFSAERPKGSFSTLEIQRTEQGDSAMYLCASSETGGPHYGYTFGSGTRLTVV.

This chain's CDR3 is CASSDTTTGYTGELFF. CDR3 bases: TGTGCCAGCAGCGATACAACGACAGGTTACACCGGGGAGCTGTTTTTT. This rearrangement joins TRBV11-2 to TRBJ2-2, with D maybe TRBD1 (6 bases). Germline CDR1 reads SGHAT; CDR2 reads FQNNGV. Trimming left V 5 bases short and J 3 bases short, with 16 bases between. There are 16 residues in the CDR3.

This sequence joins TRBV30 and TRBJ1-5; tentatively, D is TRBD1 (6 bases). In germline, CDR1 is GTSNPN, CDR2 SVGIG (reference sequence). This CDR3 comprises 15 residues. The V gene lost 2 bases and the J gene lost 8 bases, with 19 bases spanning the gap. As DNA, the CDR3 is TGTGCCTGGAGTTCCCGGTGGGGGGGCGGGGAGCCCCAGCATTTT. Translating gives CAWSSRWGGGEPQHF.

V gene TRBV11-2 combines with J gene TRBJ2-1; no firm D call. V was trimmed by 1 base and J by 9 bases, leaving 16 bases between them. The CDR3 consists of 15 residues. CDR1 SGHAT and CDR2 FQNNGV come from the germline V gene. The CDR3 region has the DNA TGTGCCAGCAGCTTAGTCTCGCAGGTTTTGGGTGAGCAGTTCTTC. Protein sequence: CASSLVSQVLGEQFF.

The V call is TRBV4-2, the J call TRBJ2-3; TRBD2 might be the D (6 bases). This CDR3 has 15 residues. V gave up 0 bases and J gave up 4 bases, with 11 bases separating them. Germline V CDR1 and CDR2: LGHNA, YNFKEQ. This chain's CDR3 is CASSQDPGGADTQYF. The CDR3 nucleotides are TGTGCCAGCAGCCAAGATCCCGGAGGGGCAGATACGCAGTATTTT.

This clone was detected only once. This chain uses TRBV3-1 (or the pseudogene TRBV3-2) with TRBJ2-1; 9 bases align to TRBD2. The CDR3 is 17 amino acids. CDR1 is LGHDT and CDR2 is YNNKEL in the germline V gene (reference sequence). With V trimmed by 0 bases and J by 3 bases, 6 bases remained unmatched. The CDR3 DNA reads TGTGCCAGCAGCCAAGAACGGAGAGCGGGGGGCTACAATGAGCAGTTCTTC. Translation: CASSQERRAGGYNEQFF.

The chain combines TRBV5-1 with TRBJ1-5; tentatively, D is TRBD1 (5 bases). V lost 2 bases, J lost 5 bases, and 11 bases lay in between. CDR3 length: 14 residues. Germline lookup yields CDR1 SGHRS and CDR2 YFSETQ. CDR3 loop: CASSLDSHDQPQHF. The CDR3 bases are TGCGCCAGCAGCTTAGACAGCCACGATCAGCCCCAGCATTTT.

This clone occurred a few times. The chain has TRBV6-2 or TRBV6-3 and TRBJ2-7, with TRBD1 matching 9 bases. This CDR3 comprises 15 residues. The germline V gene has CDR1 MNHEY and CDR2 SVGEGT. Trimming removed 2 bases from V and 2 bases from J; junction bases left unmatched: 4. The CDR3 is CASSYRGQGTYEQYF. CDR3 coding DNA: TGTGCCAGCAGTTACAGGGGACAGGGTACCTACGAGCAGTACTTC.

This chain links TRBV11-2 with TRBJ2-1; D perhaps matches TRBD2 (6 bases). There are 15 residues in the CDR3. Deletions cut 10 bases from V and 2 bases from J, with 18 bases between. The germline gives CDR1 SGHAT, CDR2 FQNNGV. This CDR3 is CATSFGRDTYNEQFF. The CDR3 DNA reads TGTGCCACTTCCTTCGGGCGGGATACCTACAATGAGCAGTTCTTC.

V and J are TRBV7-2 and TRBJ1-5, with 8 bases identical to TRBD1. Germline trimming cut 5 bases from V and 5 bases from J; bases unmatched to any gene: 8. CDR3 size: 15 residues. Germline values: CDR1 SGHTA, CDR2 FQGNSA. As DNA, the CDR3 is TGTGCCAGCAGCAACTACGGACAGGGTTATCAGCCCCAGCATTTT. It translates to CASSNYGQGYQPQHF.

The gene calls are TRBV5-1 and TRBJ2-3; 7 nucleotides match TRBD1. The CDR3 covers 18 residues. Germline V CDR1 and CDR2: SGHRS, YFSETQ. Trimming cost V 4 bases and J 0 bases; bases outside gene matches: 14. The CDR3 bases are TGCGCCAGCAGCCCAGGGGCGAAGGGACAGCTTAGCACAGATACGCAGTATTTT. It is translated as CASSPGAKGQLSTDTQYF. Filled out from reference TRBV5-1 and TRBJ2-3, the complete variable domain reads KAGVTQTPRYLIKTRGQQVTLSCSPISGHRSVSWYQQTPGQGLQFLFEYFSETQRNKGNFPGRFSGRQFSNSRSEMNVSTLELGDSALYLCASSPGAKGQLSTDTQYFGPGTRLTVL.